Given below is one TCR beta chain in context. Germline V gene data show CDR1 as MDHEN and CDR2 as SYDVKM. With 5 bases clipped from V and 6 bases from J, the junction kept 7 bases outside the gene matches. CDR3 length: 13 amino acids. The entry originates in a study of blood T cell repertoires in COVID-19. The overall study: The United States, Italy and Spain provided the acute and convalescent COVID-19 samples.

In the authors' workflow: Amplification from reference gene primers served as the basis for estimated nucleated cell counts. The data were produced by immunoSEQ multiplex PCR, yet TCRdb's version contains in-frame clones alone and is incomplete. D and trimming were read from the DNA, whereas the V and J calls and clone size are those reported in that table. The sample carries approximately 31,000 clones, over 75% recorded once. V usage is TRBV28 and J usage is TRBJ2-7; 7 bases are a match to TRBD2. This clonotype was obtained from a woman aged 60 to 75 with active COVID-19. Sample: peripheral blood. The CDR3 DNA follows: TGTGCCAGCAGTCCAGGACTAGTTGGCGAGCAGTACTTC. It is translated as CASSPGLVGEQYF.